A single sample gave rise to the 3 T cell receptor beta chains below, sequenced in a study of cytotoxic CD8 clonotypes in ibrutinib-treated CLL. Sequencing used immunoSEQ multiplex PCR; TCRdb keeps in-frame clones, though not all of them. The sample holds around 300,000 clones, about 80% seen once. This sample comprised PBMCs, obtained before ibrutinib treatment. These receptors all come from a human donor with chronic lymphocytic leukemia.

The chain is built from TRBV2 and TRBJ2-7; 8 positions match TRBD1. With 5 bases clipped from V and 0 bases from J, the junction kept 3 bases outside the gene matches. In germline, CDR1 is SNHLY, CDR2 FYNNEI. This CDR3 contains 14 residues. The CDR3: CASSRDRSSYEQYF. In DNA, the CDR3 is TGTGCCAGCAGTAGGGACAGGAGCTCCTACGAGCAGTACTTC.

The rearrangement joins TRBV2 to TRBJ2-3; 7 bases agree with TRBD1. V lost 4 bases to trimming and J lost 8 bases; unmatched junction nucleotides: 6. This CDR3 has 13 residues. Germline V gives CDR1 SNHLY, CDR2 FYNNEI. DNA for the CDR3: TGTGCCAGCAGTGCCGGGACAGTGGGTACGCAGTATTTT. This codes for CASSAGTVGTQYF.

This clone was counted a few times. The chain employs TRBV28 and TRBJ1-5, with D maybe TRBD1 (5 bases). Germline V CDR1 and CDR2: MDHEN, SYDVKM. V gave up 6 bases and J gave up 1 base, with 13 bases separating them. The CDR3 length is 15 residues. Here the CDR3 DNA reads TGTGCCAGCAGACTCTCAGGGTTGAGCAATCAGCCCCAGCATTTT. Translated, it gives CASRLSGLSNQPQHF. The complete variable domain, with remaining parts taken from reference TRBV28 and TRBJ1-5, reads DVKVTQSSRYLVKRTGEKVFLECVQDMDHENMFWYRQDPGLGLRLIYFSYDVKMKEKGDIPEGYSVSREKKERFSLILESASTNQTSMYLCASRLSGLSNQPQHFGDGTRLSIL.